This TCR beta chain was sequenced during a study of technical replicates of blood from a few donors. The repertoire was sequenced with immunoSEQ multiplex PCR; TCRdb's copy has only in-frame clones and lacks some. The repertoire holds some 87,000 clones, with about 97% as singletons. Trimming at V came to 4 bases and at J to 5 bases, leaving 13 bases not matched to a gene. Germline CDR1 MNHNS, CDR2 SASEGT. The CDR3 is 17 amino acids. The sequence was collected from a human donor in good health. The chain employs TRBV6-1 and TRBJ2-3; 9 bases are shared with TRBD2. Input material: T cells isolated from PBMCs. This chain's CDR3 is CASSGLGASGIGDTQYF. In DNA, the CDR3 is TGTGCCAGCAGTGGGCTGGGGGCTAGCGGGATTGGAGATACGCAGTATTTT.